This T cell receptor beta chain was identified in a study of low-dose radiotherapy and immunotherapy resistance in tumors. Time point defined: before trial treatment. The ends lost 3 bases at V and 2 bases at J; junction bases unmatched: 7. Germline V gene sequence: CDR1 SGDLS, CDR2 YYNGEE. This CDR3 comprises 18 residues. The table lists this clonotype with many counts. Gene-specific TRAV and TRBV primers were used for first-strand cDNA, covering alpha and beta chains. A roughly 22-cycle PCR with a constant-region primer and V-primer adapter amplified TCRs. TCRdb ran MiXCR on the reads and lists one entry per CDR3 protein. This table holds some 85,000 distinct CDR3 sequences, 18% found once.

The V call is TRBV9, the J call TRBJ2-6, with 11 bases fitting TRBD2. This clonotype was obtained from a male donor with prostate cancer. The sample in question was PBMCs, obtained before treatment. The CDR3 nucleotides read TGTGCCAGCAGCGGGTATAGCGGGGGGGCCCCTGGGGCCAACGTCCTGACTTTC. Translating gives CASSGYSGGAPGANVLTF.